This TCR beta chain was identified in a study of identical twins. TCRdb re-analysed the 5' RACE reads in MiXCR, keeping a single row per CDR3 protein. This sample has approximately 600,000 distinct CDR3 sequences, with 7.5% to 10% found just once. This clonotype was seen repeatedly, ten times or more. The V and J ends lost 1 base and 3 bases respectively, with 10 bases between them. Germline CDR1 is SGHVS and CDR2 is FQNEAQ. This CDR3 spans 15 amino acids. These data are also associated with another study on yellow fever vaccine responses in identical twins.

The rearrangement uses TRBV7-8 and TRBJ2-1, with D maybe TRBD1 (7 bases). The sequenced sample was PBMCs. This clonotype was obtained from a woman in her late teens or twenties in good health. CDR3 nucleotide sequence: TGTGCCAGCAGCTTAGGCCAGGGGGGCTACAATGAGCAGTTCTTC. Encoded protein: CASSLGQGGYNEQFF.